This record concerns one T cell receptor beta chain sequence. This entry belongs to a study of blood T cells in healthy people across ages. Donors ranged from 6 to 90 years old and were healthy Caucasians in Russia. Next came a second PCR, run for about 7 to 11 cycles, which used a sample-barcoded 5' primer along with a J-beta primer mix. From the 5' RACE reads, TCRdb called clonotypes with MiXCR, one entry per CDR3 protein. The sample lists around 1.5 million distinct CDR3 sequences, roughly 45% occurring once. Germline CDR1 SNHLY, CDR2 FYNNEI. The CDR3 consists of 19 residues. The rearrangement uses TRBV2 and TRBJ2-5, with 10 positions matching TRBD1. This TCR was recovered from a woman between 18 and 29 years old in good health. Sequencing was done on a sample of blood. The CDR3 DNA reads as TGTGCGGTGGACAGGGGGTACGATATTGGGGGAACCTACGTCGCTGAGCAGTACTTC. This codes for CAVDRGYDIGGTYVAEQYF.